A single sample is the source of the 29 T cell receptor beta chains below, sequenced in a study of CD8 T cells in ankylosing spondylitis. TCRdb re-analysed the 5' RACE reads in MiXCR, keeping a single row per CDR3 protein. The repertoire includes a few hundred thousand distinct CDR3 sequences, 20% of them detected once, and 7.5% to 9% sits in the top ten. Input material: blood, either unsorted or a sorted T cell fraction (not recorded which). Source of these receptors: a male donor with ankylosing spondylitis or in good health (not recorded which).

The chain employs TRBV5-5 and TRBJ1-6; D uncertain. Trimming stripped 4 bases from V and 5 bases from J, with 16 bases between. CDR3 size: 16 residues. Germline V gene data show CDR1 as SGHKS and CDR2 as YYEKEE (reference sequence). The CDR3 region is CASSDSGRLDNSPLHF. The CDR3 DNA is TGTGCCAGCAGCGACTCCGGACGGCTGGATAATTCACCCCTCCACTTT.

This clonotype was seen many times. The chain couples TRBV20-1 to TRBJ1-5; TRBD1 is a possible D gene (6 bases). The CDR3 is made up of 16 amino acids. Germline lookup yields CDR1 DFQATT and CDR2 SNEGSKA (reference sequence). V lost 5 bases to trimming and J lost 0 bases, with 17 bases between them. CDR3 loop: CSALIRGLNSNQPQHF. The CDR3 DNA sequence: TGCAGTGCTCTCATCAGGGGCTTGAATAGCAATCAGCCCCAGCATTTT.

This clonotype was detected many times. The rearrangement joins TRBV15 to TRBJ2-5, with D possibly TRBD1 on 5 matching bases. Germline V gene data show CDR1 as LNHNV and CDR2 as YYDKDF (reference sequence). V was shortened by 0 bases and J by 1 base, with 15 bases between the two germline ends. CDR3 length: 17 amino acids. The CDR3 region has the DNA TGTGCCACCAGCAGAGATAGAAGGGGCCCCGTCCAAGAGACCCAGTACTTC. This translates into CATSRDRRGPVQETQYF.

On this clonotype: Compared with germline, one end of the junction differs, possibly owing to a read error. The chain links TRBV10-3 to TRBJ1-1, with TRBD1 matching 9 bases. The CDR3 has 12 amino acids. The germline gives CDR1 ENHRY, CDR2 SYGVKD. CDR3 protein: CAISDWTGASIF. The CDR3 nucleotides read TGTGCCATCAGTGATTGGACAGGGGCATCAATCTTT.

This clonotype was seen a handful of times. CDR3 nucleotides: TGTGCCAGCAGCTTAGGATCGTCTAGCGGGAGCACAGATACGCAGTATTTT. It specifies CASSLGSSSGSTDTQYF. The V and J genes are TRBV7-9 and TRBJ2-3; 8 bases agree with TRBD2. Unmatched junction bases numbered 6, after V lost 1 base and J lost 0 bases. CDR1 and CDR2 (germline): SEHNR, FQNEAQ (reference sequence). This CDR3 is 17 amino acids long.

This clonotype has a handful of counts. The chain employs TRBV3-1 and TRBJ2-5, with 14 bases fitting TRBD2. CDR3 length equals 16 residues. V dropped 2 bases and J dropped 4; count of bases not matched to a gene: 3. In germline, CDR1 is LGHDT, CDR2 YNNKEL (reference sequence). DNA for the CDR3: TGTGCCAGCAGCCAAACGACTAGCGGGAGGGGAGAGACCCAGTACTTC. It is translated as CASSQTTSGRGETQYF.

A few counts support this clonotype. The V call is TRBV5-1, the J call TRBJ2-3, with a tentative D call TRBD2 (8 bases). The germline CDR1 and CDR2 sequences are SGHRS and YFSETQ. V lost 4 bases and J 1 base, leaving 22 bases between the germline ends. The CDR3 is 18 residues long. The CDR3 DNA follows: TGCGCCAGCAGCCGTCCCCAGGGGGGGACTAGGGGCACAGATACGCAGTATTTT. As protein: CASSRPQGGTRGTDTQYF.

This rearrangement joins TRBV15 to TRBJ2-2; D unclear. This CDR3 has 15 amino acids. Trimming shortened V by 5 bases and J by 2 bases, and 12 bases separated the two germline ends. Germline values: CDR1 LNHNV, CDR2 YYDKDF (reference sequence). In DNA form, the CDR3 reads TGTGCCACCAGCGGCATATCCGTAAACACCGGGGAGCTGTTTTTT. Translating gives CATSGISVNTGELFF.

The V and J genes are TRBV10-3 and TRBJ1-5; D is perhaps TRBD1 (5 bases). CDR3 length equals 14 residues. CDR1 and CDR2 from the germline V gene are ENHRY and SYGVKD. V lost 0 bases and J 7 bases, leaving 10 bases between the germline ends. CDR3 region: CAISESREGQPQHF. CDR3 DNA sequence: TGTGCCATCAGTGAGTCCAGGGAAGGCCAGCCCCAGCATTTT.

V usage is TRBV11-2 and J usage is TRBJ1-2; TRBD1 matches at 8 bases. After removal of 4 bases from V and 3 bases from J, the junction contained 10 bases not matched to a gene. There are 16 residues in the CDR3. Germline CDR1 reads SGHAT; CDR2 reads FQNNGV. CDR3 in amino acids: CASSSGTGGSYYGYTF. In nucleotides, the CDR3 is TGTGCCAGCAGCTCGGGGACAGGTGGATCCTACTATGGCTACACCTTC. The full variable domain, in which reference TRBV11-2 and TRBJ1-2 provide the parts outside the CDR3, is EAGVAQSPRYKIIEKRQSVAFWCNPISGHATLYWYQQILGQGPKLLIQFQNNGVVDDSQLPKDRFSAERLKGVDSTLKIQPAKLEDSAVYLCASSSGTGGSYYGYTFGSGTRLTVV.

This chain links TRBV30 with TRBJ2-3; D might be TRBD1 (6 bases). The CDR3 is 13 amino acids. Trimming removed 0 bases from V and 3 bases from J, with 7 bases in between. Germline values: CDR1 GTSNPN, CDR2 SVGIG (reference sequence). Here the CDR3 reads CAWSVTGTDTQYF. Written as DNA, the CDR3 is TGTGCCTGGAGTGTAACAGGGACAGATACGCAGTATTTT.

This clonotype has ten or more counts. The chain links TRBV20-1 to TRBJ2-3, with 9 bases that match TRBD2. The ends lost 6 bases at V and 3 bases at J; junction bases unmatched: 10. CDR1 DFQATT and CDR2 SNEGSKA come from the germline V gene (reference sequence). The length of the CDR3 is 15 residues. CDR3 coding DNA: TGCAGTGCGGCCCCCCCTAGCGGGATTACAGATACGCAGTATTTT. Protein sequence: CSAAPPSGITDTQYF.

The CDR3 DNA sequence: TGTGCCAGCAGTTTAGGACAGGGTGTTAATTCACCCCTCCACTTT. Amino acid sequence: CASSLGQGVNSPLHF. The chain employs TRBV27 and TRBJ1-6, with 8 bases lining up with TRBD1. The germline CDR1 and CDR2 sequences are MNHEY and SMNVEV (reference sequence). The CDR3 runs to 15 residues. After removal of 2 bases from V and 6 bases from J, the junction contained 3 bases not matched to a gene.

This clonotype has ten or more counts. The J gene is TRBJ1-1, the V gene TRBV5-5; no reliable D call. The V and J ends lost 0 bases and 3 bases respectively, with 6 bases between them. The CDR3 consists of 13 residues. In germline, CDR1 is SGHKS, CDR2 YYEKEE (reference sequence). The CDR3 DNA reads TGTGCCAGCAGCTTGGGGGCAGACACTGAAGCTTTCTTT. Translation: CASSLGADTEAFF.

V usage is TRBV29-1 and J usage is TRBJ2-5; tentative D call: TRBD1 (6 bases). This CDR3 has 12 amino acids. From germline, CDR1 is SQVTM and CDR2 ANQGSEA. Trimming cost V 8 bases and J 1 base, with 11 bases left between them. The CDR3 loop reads CSFTGSQETQYF. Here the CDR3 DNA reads TGCAGCTTCACAGGGTCCCAAGAGACCCAGTACTTC.

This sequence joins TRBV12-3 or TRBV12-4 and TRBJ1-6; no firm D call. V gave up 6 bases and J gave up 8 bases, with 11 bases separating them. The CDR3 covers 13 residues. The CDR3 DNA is TGTGCCAGCAGGTCCCACGAGGATTCACCCCTCCACTTT. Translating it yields CASRSHEDSPLHF.

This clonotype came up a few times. The CDR3 DNA reads as TGCAGTGCTGGGAGCGGGGGGTACTCCTACGAGCAGTACGTC. Protein: CSAGSGGYSYEQYV. The V call is TRBV20-1, the J call TRBJ2-7; 9 bases are a match to TRBD2. Germline loops: CDR1 DFQATT, CDR2 SNEGSKA (reference sequence). V lost 5 bases to trimming and J lost 0 bases; unmatched junction nucleotides: 5. The CDR3 has 14 amino acids.

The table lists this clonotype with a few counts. The CDR3 DNA follows: TGCGCCAGCAGCTTGTTGGCAGACTCCTACAATGAGCAGTTCTTC. It yields the protein CASSLLADSYNEQFF. The gene calls are TRBV5-1 and TRBJ2-1; no reliable D call. V was pared by 1 base and J by 0 bases, with 8 bases between. The germline V gene has CDR1 SGHRS and CDR2 YFSETQ. The CDR3 has 15 amino acids.

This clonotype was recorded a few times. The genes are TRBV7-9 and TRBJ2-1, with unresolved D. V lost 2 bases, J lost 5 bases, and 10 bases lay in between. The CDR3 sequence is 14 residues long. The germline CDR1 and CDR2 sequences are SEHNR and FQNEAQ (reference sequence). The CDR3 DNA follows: TGTGCCAGCAGCTTACTAGTTTACGACAATGAGCAGTTCTTC. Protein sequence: CASSLLVYDNEQFF.

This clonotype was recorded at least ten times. CDR3 protein: CASSQDSPGELFF. Written as DNA, the CDR3 is TGTGCCAGCAGCCAGGACAGTCCCGGGGAGCTGTTTTTT. The chain has TRBV7-6 and TRBJ2-2; weak D call: TRBD1 (6 bases). V was cut by 5 bases and J by 6 bases, with 10 bases left in between. The CDR3 has 13 residues. Germline CDR1 and CDR2: SGHVS and FNYEAQ.

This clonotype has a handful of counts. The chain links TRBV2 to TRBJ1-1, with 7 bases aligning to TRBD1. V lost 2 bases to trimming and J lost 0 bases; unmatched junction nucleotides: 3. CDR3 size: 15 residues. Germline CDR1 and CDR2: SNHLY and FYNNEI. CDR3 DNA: TGTGCCAGCAGTGAACAGGGGGGGGTGAACACTGAAGCTTTCTTT. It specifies CASSEQGGVNTEAFF. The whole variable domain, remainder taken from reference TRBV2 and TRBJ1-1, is EPEVTQTPSHQVTQMGQEVILRCVPISNHLYFYWYRQILGQKVEFLVSFYNNEISEKSEIFDDQFSVERPDGSNFTLKIRSTKLEDSAMYFCASSEQGGVNTEAFFGQGTRLTVV.

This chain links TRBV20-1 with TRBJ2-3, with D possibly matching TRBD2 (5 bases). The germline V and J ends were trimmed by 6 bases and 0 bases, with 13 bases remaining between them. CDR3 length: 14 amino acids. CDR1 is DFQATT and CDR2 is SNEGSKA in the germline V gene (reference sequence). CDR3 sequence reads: CSALPGGSTDTQYF. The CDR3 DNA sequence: TGCAGTGCCTTGCCGGGCGGGAGCACAGATACGCAGTATTTT.

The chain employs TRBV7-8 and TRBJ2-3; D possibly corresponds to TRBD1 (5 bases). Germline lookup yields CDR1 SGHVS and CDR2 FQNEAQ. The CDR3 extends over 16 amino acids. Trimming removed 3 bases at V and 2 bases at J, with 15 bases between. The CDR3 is CASSLVGPTITDTQYF. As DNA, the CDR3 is TGTGCCAGCAGCTTGGTGGGGCCCACCATCACAGATACGCAGTATTTT.

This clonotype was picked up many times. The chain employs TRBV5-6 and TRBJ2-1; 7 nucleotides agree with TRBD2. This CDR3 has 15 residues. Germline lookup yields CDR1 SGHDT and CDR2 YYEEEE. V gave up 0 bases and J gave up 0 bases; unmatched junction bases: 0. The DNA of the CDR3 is TGTGCCAGCAGCTTGGGGGACTACTCCTACAATGAGCAGTTCTTC. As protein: CASSLGDYSYNEQFF.

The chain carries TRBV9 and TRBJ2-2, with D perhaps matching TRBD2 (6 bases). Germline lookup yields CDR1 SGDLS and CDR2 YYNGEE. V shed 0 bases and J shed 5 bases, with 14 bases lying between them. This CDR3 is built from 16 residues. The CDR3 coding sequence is TGTGCCAGCAGCGTAGGCCAACTAGCCGGGACCGGGGAGCTGTTTTTT. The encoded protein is CASSVGQLAGTGELFF.

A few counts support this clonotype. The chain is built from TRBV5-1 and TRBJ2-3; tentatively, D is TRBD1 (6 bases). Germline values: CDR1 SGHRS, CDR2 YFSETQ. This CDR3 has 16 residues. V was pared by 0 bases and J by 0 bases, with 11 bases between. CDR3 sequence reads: CASSLAGTYSTDTQYF. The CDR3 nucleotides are TGCGCCAGCAGCTTGGCAGGGACATATAGCACAGATACGCAGTATTTT.

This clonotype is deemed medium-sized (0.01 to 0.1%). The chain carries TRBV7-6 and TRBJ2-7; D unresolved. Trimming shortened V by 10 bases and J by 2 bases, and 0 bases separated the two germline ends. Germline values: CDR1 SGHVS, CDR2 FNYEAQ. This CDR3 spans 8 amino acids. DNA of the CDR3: TGTGCCACCTACGAGCAGTACGTC. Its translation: CATYEQYV.

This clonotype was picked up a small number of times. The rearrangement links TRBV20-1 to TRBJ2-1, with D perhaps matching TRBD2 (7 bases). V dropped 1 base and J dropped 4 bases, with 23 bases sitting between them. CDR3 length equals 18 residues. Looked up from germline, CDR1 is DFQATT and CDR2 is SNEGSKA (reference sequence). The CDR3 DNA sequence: TGCAGTGCTAGAGTCAGAAAGGGGGGGACATCGAGGTACAATGAGCAGTTCTTC. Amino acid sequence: CSARVRKGGTSRYNEQFF.

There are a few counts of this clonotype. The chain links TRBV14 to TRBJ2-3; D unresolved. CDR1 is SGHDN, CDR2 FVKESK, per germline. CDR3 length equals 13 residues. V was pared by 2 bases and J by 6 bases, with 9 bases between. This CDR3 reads CASSQTVIDTQYF. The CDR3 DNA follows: TGTGCCAGCAGCCAAACCGTGATCGATACGCAGTATTTT.